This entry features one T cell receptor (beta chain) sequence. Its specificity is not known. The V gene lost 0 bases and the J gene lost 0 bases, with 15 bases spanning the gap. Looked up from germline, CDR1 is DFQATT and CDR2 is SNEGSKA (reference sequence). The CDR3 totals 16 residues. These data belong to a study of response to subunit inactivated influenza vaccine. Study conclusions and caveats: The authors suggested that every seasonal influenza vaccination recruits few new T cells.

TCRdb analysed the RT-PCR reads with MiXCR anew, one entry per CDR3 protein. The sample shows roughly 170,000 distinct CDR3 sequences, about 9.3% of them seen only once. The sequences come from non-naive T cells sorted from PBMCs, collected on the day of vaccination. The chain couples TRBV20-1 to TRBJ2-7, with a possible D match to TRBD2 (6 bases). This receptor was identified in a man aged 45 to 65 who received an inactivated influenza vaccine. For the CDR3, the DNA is TGCAGTGCTAGAGACCCGGGACTTTCCCCCTCCTACGAGCAGTACTTC. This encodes CSARDPGLSPSYEQYF.